The clone carrying this T cell receptor beta chain was seen more than once but under ten times. The antigen remains undetermined. Every bit of the isolated RNA underwent reverse transcription, so sequencing read expressed TCRB transcripts. Here immunoSEQ multiplex PCR was the method, and the copy in TCRdb shows in-frame clones only, minus some. The table shows fewer than 500,000 clones, with approximately 13% occurring only once. This record comes from a study of beta chain features in type 1 diabetes. Points from the study as a whole: An over-representation of cells with high TCR expression could result from cDNA sequencing.

The ends were cut back, 1 base at V and 0 bases at J, with 13 bases in the middle. The CDR3 sequence is 17 residues long. From germline, CDR1 is LGHNT and CDR2 FRNRAP. The chain recombines TRBV12-5 with TRBJ2-1, with TRBD1 as a possible D gene (5 bases). Sample: naive CD4+ T cells from blood. This clonotype originated in a man between 25 and 39 years old in good health. This CDR3 reads CASGLGGDRSSYNEQFF. The CDR3 DNA reads TGTGCTAGTGGTTTGGGTGGAGACAGAAGCTCCTACAATGAGCAGTTCTTC.